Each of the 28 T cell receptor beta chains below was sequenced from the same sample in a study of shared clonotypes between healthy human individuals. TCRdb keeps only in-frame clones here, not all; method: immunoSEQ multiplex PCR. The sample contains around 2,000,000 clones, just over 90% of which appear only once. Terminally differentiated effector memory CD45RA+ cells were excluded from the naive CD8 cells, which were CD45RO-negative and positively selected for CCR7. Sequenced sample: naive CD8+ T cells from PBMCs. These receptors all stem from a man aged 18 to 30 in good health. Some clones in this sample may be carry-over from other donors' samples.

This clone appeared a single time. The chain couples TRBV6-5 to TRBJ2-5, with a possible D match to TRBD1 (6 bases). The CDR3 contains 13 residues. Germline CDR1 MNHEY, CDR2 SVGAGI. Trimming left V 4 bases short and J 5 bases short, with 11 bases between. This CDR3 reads CASSFLRGETQYF. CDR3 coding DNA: TGTGCCAGCAGTTTCCTCAGGGGTGAGACCCAGTACTTC.

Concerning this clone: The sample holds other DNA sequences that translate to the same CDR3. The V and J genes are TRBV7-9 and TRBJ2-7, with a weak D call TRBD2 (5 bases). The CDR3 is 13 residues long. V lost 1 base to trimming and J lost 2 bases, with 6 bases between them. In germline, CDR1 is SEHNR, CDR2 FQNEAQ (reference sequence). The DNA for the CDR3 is TGTGCCAGCAGCTTAGACGGGACCTACGAGCAGTACTTC. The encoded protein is CASSLDGTYEQYF.

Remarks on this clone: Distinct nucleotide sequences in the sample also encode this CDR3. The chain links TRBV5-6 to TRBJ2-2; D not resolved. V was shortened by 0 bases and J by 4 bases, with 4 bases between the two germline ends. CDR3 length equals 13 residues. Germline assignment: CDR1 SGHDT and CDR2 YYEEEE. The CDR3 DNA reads TGTGCCAGCAGCTTGGGGGTCACCGGGGAGCTGTTTTTT. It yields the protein CASSLGVTGELFF.

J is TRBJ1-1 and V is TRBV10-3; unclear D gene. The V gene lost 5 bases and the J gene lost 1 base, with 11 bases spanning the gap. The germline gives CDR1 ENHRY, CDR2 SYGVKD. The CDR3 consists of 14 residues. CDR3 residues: CAISRSATNTEAFF. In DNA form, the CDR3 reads TGTGCCATCAGTAGATCAGCAACGAACACTGAAGCTTTCTTT.

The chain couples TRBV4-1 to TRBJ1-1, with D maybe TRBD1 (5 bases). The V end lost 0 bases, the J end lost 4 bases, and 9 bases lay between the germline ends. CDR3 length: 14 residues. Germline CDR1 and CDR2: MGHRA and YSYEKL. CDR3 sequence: CASSQEGVGTEAFF. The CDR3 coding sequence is TGCGCCAGCAGCCAAGAGGGGGTGGGCACTGAAGCTTTCTTT.

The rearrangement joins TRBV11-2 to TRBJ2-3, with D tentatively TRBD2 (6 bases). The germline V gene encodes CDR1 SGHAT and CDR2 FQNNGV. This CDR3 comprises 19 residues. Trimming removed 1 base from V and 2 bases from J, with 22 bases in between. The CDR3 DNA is TGTGCCAGCAGCTTAGTTTCCCCCGTTGAGAGGAGGGACACAGATACGCAGTATTTT. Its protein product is CASSLVSPVERRDTDTQYF.

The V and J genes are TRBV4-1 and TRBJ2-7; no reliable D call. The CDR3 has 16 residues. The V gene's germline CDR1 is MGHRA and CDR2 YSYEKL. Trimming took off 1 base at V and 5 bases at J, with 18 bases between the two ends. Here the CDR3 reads CASSQGRSSPWDEQYF. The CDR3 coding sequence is TGCGCCAGCAGCCAAGGAAGGAGTTCCCCTTGGGACGAGCAGTACTTC.

The CDR3, as DNA: TGTGCCAGCCGTACCGGGGGACGCCCAGAGACCCAGTACTTC. This translates into CASRTGGRPETQYF. V gene TRBV2 combines with J gene TRBJ2-5, with a possible D match to TRBD2 (6 bases). The CDR3 spans 14 residues. Germline values: CDR1 SNHLY, CDR2 FYNNEI. Trimming left V 8 bases short and J 4 bases short, with 17 bases between. Full variable domain (rest looked up from reference TRBV2 and TRBJ2-5): EPEVTQTPSHQVTQMGQEVILRCVPISNHLYFYWYRQILGQKVEFLVSFYNNEISEKSEIFDDQFSVERPDGSNFTLKIRSTKLEDSAMYFCASRTGGRPETQYFGPGTRLLVL.

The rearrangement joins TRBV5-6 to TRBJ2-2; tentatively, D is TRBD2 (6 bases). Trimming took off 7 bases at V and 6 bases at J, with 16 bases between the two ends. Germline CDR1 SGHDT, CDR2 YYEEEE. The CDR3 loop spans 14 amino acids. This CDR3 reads CASGDLREAGELFF. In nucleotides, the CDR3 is TGTGCCAGCGGTGATCTCAGGGAGGCCGGGGAGCTGTTTTTT.

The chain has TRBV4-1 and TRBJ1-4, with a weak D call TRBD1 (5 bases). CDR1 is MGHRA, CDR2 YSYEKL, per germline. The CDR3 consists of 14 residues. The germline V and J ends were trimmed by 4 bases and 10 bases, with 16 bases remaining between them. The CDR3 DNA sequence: TGCGCCAGCAGCCCTCGGATGAGGGGAGGAAAACTGTTTTTT. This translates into CASSPRMRGGKLFF.

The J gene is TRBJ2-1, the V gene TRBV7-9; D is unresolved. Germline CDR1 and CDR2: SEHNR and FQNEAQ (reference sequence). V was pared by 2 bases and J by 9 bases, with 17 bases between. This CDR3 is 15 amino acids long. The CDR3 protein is CASSLIQVWRGEQFF. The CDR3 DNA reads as TGTGCCAGCAGCTTAATCCAGGTCTGGAGAGGTGAGCAGTTCTTC. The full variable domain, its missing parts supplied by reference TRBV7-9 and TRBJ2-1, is DTGVSQNPRHKITKRGQNVTFRCDPISEHNRLYWYRQTLGQGPEFLTYFQNEAQLEKSRLLSDRFSAERPKGSFSTLEIQRTEQGDSAMYLCASSLIQVWRGEQFFGPGTRLTVL.

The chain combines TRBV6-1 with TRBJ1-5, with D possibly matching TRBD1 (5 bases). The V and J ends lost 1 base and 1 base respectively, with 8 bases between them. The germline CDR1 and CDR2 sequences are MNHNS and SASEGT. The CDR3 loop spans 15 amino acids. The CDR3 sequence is CASSEEWGSNQPQHF. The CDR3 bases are TGTGCCAGCAGTGAAGAGTGGGGGAGCAATCAGCCCCAGCATTTT.

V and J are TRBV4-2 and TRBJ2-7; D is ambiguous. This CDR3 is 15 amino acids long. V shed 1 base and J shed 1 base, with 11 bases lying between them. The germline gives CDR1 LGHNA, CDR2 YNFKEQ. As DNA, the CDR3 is TGTGCCAGCAGCCAAGCCGTTCCAGGATCCTACGAGCAGTACTTC. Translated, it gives CASSQAVPGSYEQYF.

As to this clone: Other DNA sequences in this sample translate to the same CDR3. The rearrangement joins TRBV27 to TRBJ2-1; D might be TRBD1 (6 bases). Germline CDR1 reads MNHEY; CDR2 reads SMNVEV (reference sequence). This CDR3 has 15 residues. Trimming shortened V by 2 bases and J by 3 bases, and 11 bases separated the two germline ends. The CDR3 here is CASSLRGGDYNEQFF. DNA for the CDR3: TGTGCCAGCAGTTTACGAGGGGGTGACTACAATGAGCAGTTCTTC.

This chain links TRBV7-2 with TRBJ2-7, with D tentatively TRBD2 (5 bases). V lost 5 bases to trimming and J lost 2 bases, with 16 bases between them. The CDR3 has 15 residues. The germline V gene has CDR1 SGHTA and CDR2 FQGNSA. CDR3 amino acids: CASSVSSERTYEQYF. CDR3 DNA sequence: TGTGCCAGCAGCGTGAGCTCGGAGCGGACCTACGAGCAGTACTTC.

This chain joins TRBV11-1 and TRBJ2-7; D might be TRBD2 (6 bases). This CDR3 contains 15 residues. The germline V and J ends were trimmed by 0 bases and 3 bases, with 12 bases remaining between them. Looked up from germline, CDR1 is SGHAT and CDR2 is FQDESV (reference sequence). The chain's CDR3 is CASSLAGTRDYEQYF. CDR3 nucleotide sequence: TGTGCCAGCAGCTTAGCCGGGACTCGTGACTACGAGCAGTACTTC.

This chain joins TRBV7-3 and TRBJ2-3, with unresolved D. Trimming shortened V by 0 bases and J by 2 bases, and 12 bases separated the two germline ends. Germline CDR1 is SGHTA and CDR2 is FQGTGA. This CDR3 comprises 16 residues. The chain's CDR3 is CASSLTSRQTTDTQYF. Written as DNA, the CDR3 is TGTGCCAGCAGCTTAACGTCTAGGCAGACCACAGATACGCAGTATTTT.

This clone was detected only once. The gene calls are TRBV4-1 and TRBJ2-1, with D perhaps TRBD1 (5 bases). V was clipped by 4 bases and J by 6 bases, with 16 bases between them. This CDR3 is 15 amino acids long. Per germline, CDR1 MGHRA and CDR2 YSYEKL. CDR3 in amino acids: CASSLRDPGLNEQFF. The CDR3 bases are TGCGCCAGCAGCCTCAGGGATCCGGGTCTCAATGAGCAGTTCTTC.

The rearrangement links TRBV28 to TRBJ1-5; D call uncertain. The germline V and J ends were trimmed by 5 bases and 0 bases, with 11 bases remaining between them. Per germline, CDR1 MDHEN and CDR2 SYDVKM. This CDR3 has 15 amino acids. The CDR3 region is CASSRPTYSNQPQHF. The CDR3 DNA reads TGTGCCAGCAGTCGTCCGACCTATAGCAATCAGCCCCAGCATTTT.

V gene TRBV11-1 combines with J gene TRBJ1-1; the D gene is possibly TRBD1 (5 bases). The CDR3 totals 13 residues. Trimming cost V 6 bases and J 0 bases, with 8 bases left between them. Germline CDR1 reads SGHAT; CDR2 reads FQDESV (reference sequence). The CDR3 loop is CASSPGVNTEAFF. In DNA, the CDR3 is TGTGCCAGCAGTCCGGGGGTGAACACTGAAGCTTTCTTT.

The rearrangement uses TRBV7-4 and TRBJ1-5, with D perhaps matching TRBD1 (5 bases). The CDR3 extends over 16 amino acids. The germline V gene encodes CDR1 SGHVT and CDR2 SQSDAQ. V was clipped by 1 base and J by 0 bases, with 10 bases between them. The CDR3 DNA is TGTGCCAGCAGCTTAGAAGGGGCAGGTAGCAATCAGCCCCAGCATTTT. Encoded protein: CASSLEGAGSNQPQHF.

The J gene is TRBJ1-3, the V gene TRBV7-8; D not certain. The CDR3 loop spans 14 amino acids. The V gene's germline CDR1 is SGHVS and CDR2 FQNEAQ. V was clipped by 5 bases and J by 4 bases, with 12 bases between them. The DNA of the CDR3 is TGTGCCAGCAGCCCACTAAGGGCCGGAAACACCATATATTTT. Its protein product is CASSPLRAGNTIYF.

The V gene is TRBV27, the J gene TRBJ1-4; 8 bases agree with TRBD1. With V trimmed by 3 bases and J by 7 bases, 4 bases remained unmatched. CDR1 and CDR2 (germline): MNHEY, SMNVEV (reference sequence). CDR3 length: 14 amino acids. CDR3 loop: CASSFAGGVEKLFF. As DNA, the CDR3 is TGTGCCAGCAGTTTTGCAGGGGGCGTTGAAAAACTGTTTTTT.

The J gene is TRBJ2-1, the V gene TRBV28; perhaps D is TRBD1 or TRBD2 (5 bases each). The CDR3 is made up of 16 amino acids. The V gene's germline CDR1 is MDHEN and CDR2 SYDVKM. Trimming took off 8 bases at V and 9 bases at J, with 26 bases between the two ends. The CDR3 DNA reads TGTGCCAGCGCAAATACCGGGACCTGGTCAGAGTCTGAGCAGTTCTTC. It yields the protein CASANTGTWSESEQFF. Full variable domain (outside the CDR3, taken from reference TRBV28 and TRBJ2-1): DVKVTQSSRYLVKRTGEKVFLECVQDMDHENMFWYRQDPGLGLRLIYFSYDVKMKEKGDIPEGYSVSREKKERFSLILESASTNQTSMYLCASANTGTWSESEQFFGPGTRLTVL.

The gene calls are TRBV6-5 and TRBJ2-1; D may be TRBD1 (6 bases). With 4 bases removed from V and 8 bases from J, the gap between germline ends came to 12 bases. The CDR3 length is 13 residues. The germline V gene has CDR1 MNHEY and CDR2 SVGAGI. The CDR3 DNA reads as TGTGCCAGCAGTTCTAACAGGGCTTATGAGCAGTTCTTC. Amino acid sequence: CASSSNRAYEQFF.

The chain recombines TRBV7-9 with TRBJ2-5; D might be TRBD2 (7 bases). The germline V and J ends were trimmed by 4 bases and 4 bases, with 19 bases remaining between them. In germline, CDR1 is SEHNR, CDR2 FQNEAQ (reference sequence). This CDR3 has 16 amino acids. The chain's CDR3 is CASSSVGGVAGETQYF. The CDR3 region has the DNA TGTGCCAGCAGCTCCGTAGGGGGGGTAGCGGGAGAGACCCAGTACTTC.

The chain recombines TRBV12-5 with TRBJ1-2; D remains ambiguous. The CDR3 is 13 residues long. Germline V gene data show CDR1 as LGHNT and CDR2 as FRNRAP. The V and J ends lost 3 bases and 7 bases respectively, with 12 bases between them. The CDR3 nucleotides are TGTGCTAGTGGTTTCGGGAGTATGGTTGGCTACACCTTC. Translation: CASGFGSMVGYTF.

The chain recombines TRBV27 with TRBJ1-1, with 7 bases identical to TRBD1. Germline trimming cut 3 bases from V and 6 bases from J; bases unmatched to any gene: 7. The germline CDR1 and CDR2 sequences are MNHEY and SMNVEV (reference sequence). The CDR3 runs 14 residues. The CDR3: CASSFRGSWAEAFF. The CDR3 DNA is TGTGCCAGCAGTTTCAGGGGGAGTTGGGCTGAAGCTTTCTTT.